These 14 T cell receptor beta chains came from one sample sequenced in a study of shared clonotypes between healthy human individuals. Sequencing was performed with immunoSEQ multiplex PCR; in TCRdb, only in-frame clones are kept and a portion is missing. Here the sample spans some 2,000,000 clones, roughly 94% being singletons. Sequenced sample: naive CD4+ T cells sorted from blood. Subset described: CD45RA+ positively selected. Receptors originate from a young man in good health.

The chain uses TRBV28 and TRBJ2-2, with 8 bases that match TRBD1. Germline CDR1 MDHEN, CDR2 SYDVKM. The CDR3 is made up of 15 amino acids. J lost 1 base, V lost 8 bases, and 6 bases had no gene match. Written as DNA, the CDR3 is TGTGCCAGCTACCAGGGGGCCCTGAACACCGGGGAGCTGTTTTTT. Its translation is CASYQGALNTGELFF.

The chain uses TRBV28 and TRBJ1-6; the match to TRBD1 covers 7 bases. This CDR3 contains 15 residues. Germline V gene lookup returns CDR1 MDHEN and CDR2 SYDVKM. V shed 4 bases and J 7 bases; nucleotides not matched to a gene: 7. The CDR3: CASSSRGGGNSPLHF. CDR3 DNA: TGTGCCAGCAGTTCCAGGGGGGGAGGGAATTCACCCCTCCACTTT.

This clone was seen only once. The chain carries TRBV21-1 and TRBJ2-5; the table's D call, TRBD1, was not checked against the DNA. TRBV21-1 is classified as a pseudogene. This CDR3 comprises 16 residues. CDR3 amino acids: CASSKEDRGNQETQYF. The CDR3 bases are TGTGCCAGCAGCAAAGAGGACAGGGGGAACCAAGAGACCCAGTACTTC.

The rearrangement links TRBV5-1 to TRBJ2-5, with 9 positions matching TRBD2. The CDR3 spans 16 residues. Germline V CDR1 and CDR2: SGHRS, YFSETQ. V trimming: 3 bases; J trimming: 3 bases; junction bases outside the gene matches: 9. CDR3 in DNA: TGCGCCAGCAGCTCCGAAGGTGGACTAGCGAAAGAGACCCAGTACTTC. This encodes CASSSEGGLAKETQYF.

With regard to this clone: The same CDR3 also results from other DNA sequences found in this sample. The V and J genes are TRBV28 and TRBJ2-7, with 8 bases identical to TRBD1. J lost 1 base, V lost 4 bases, and 3 bases had no gene match. This CDR3 region has 14 residues. Germline V CDR1 and CDR2: MDHEN, SYDVKM. The CDR3 loop reads CASSSGQGSYEQYF. DNA for the CDR3: TGTGCCAGCAGTTCTGGACAGGGTTCCTACGAGCAGTACTTC.

V and J are TRBV5-1 and TRBJ2-4; TRBD1 aligns across 10 bases. V dropped 5 bases and J dropped 6; count of bases not matched to a gene: 14. CDR1 is SGHRS, CDR2 YFSETQ, per germline. CDR3 length: 17 residues. The CDR3 coding sequence is TGCGCCAGCAGTCCTGGACAGGGGGGTTCGATTCGAAACATTCAGTACTTC. This gives the protein CASSPGQGGSIRNIQYF.

The V and J genes are TRBV5-1 and TRBJ1-2, with D unresolved. Germline-derived CDR1 and CDR2 are SGHRS and YFSETQ. V was trimmed by 4 bases and J by 4 bases, leaving 17 bases between them. This CDR3 is 15 amino acids long. CDR3 sequence reads: CASSVAPGSFYGYTF. DNA of the CDR3: TGCGCCAGCAGCGTGGCCCCCGGATCGTTCTATGGCTACACCTTC.

The chain combines TRBV6-1 with TRBJ1-5; unclear D gene. CDR3 size: 14 residues. CDR1 and CDR2 (germline): MNHNS, SASEGT. V lost 4 bases and J 4 bases, leaving 11 bases between the germline ends. The CDR3 region has the DNA TGTGCCAGCAGTGCCCCGTCCGGTAATCAGCCCCAGCATTTT. It codes for CASSAPSGNQPQHF.

The chain's CDR3 is CASSSGAGGAYEQYF. CDR3 nucleotides: TGTGCCAGCAGCTCAGGGGCGGGAGGCGCCTACGAGCAGTACTTC. V and J are TRBV7-2 and TRBJ2-7; 8 positions agree with TRBD2. The CDR3 runs to 15 residues. J gave up 2 bases and V 4 bases, and 7 bases lay outside the gene matches. CDR1 and CDR2 (germline): SGHTA, FQGNSA.

The chain joins TRBV2 to TRBJ1-4; perhaps TRBD1 as D (6 bases). The length of the CDR3 is 16 residues. Per germline, CDR1 SNHLY and CDR2 FYNNEI. Trimming removed 1 base at V and 2 bases at J, with 11 bases between. The CDR3 is CASSEGRGSTNEKLFF. CDR3 coding DNA: TGTGCCAGCAGTGAAGGGAGGGGGTCTACTAATGAAAAACTGTTTTTT.

This clone occurred once. This chain joins TRBV5-1 and TRBJ2-2, with D perhaps TRBD1 or TRBD2 (5 bases each). The CDR3 loop spans 17 amino acids. Per the germline V gene, CDR1 is SGHRS and CDR2 is YFSETQ. Trimming removed 4 bases from V and 4 bases from J, with 20 bases in between. The CDR3 region has the DNA TGCGCCAGCAGCCCATACGGGACCACTGTAGGCACCGGGGAGCTGTTTTTT. Amino acids: CASSPYGTTVGTGELFF. Drawing the rest from reference TRBV5-1 and TRBJ2-2, the complete variable domain is KAGVTQTPRYLIKTRGQQVTLSCSPISGHRSVSWYQQTPGQGLQFLFEYFSETQRNKGNFPGRFSGRQFSNSRSEMNVSTLELGDSALYLCASSPYGTTVGTGELFFGEGSRLTVL.

The chain uses TRBV30 and TRBJ1-5, with 9 positions matching TRBD1. The CDR3 runs to 17 residues. Germline CDR1 GTSNPN, CDR2 SVGIG (reference sequence). V lost 2 bases, J lost 1 base, and 9 bases stayed unmatched. CDR3 nucleotides: TGTGCCTGGAGTCGTCCCGGGACAGGGACGAGCAATCAGCCCCAGCATTTT. The encoded protein is CAWSRPGTGTSNQPQHF.

The chain is built from TRBV11-2 and TRBJ2-3, with D possibly being TRBD2 (6 bases). The CDR3 sequence is 16 residues long. Germline-derived CDR1 and CDR2 are SGHAT and FQNNGV. The germline V and J ends were trimmed by 3 bases and 4 bases, with 17 bases remaining between them. This CDR3 is CASSLGTEIRADTQYF. As DNA, the CDR3 is TGTGCCAGCAGCTTGGGGACTGAAATCAGGGCAGATACGCAGTATTTT.

V usage is TRBV4-2 and J usage is TRBJ2-7; D unclear. V shed 0 bases and J shed 0 bases, with 9 bases lying between them. In germline, CDR1 is LGHNA, CDR2 YNFKEQ. The CDR3 consists of 15 residues. CDR3 sequence (DNA): TGTGCCAGCAGCCAAGATTTGTCTGTCTCCTACGAGCAGTACTTC. The encoded protein is CASSQDLSVSYEQYF.